Listed here are 20 T cell receptor beta chains from one sample, sequenced in a study of monozygotic twins with inflammatory bowel disease. TCRdb reprocessed the 5' RACE reads and keeps a single row for each CDR3 protein, giving no DNA. The sample yields some 200,000 distinct CDR3 sequences, of which the top ten take up roughly 7.5%. The material sequenced was blood. The receptors derive from a human donor with ulcerative colitis or Crohn's disease, or a healthy co-twin of an affected twin (not recorded which).

The chain has TRBV5-4 and TRBJ2-7; TCRdb outputs TRBD1, but without DNA this stays unchecked. This CDR3 contains 14 residues. Germline V CDR1 and CDR2: SGHNT, YYREEE (reference sequence). The CDR3 region is CASSYGAGTYEQYF. Supplemented by reference TRBV5-4 and TRBJ2-7, the full variable domain reads ETGVTQSPTHLIKTRGQQVTLRCSSQSGHNTVSWYQQALGQGPQFIFQYYREEENGRGNFPPRFSGLQFPNYSSELNVNALELDDSALYLCASSYGAGTYEQYFGPGTRLTVT.

The rearrangement uses TRBV4-1 and TRBJ2-2; TCRdb lists TRBD1, though no DNA is available to test this call. Germline CDR1 and CDR2: MGHRA and YSYEKL. This CDR3 region has 16 residues. CDR3 amino acids: CASSPRQGGPGGELFF.

The J gene is TRBJ2-7, the V gene TRBV5-1; TCRdb calls TRBD2, which cannot be checked without DNA. Germline lookup yields CDR1 SGHRS and CDR2 YFSETQ. The CDR3 covers 13 residues. The CDR3 protein is CASRMTLGYEQYF.

V usage is TRBV7-8 and J usage is TRBJ2-2. The CDR3 length is 14 residues. Germline V lookup: CDR1 SGHVS, CDR2 FQNEAQ. CDR3 loop: CASSLVQDTGELFF.

The chain is built from TRBV20-1 and TRBJ1-5; TCRdb's assignment of TRBD1 cannot be checked, as there is no DNA. CDR1 and CDR2 (germline): DFQATT, SNEGSKA (reference sequence). CDR3 length: 12 residues. The CDR3 here is CSALQGNQPQHF.

The chain uses TRBV4-1 and TRBJ2-1. Germline values: CDR1 MGHRA, CDR2 YSYEKL. The CDR3 has 16 amino acids. The CDR3 loop is CASSNLVQSSYNEQFF.

The CDR3: CSAREKTYTSNQPQHF. V is TRBV20-1 and J is TRBJ1-5. CDR1 and CDR2 (germline): DFQATT, SNEGSKA (reference sequence). This CDR3 is built from 16 residues.

The rearrangement uses TRBV20-1 and TRBJ2-5; TCRdb names TRBD1, which stays unverified in the absence of DNA. Germline CDR1 DFQATT, CDR2 SNEGSKA (reference sequence). This CDR3 is built from 15 residues. This CDR3 is CSARRQGRAQETQYF.

The V gene is TRBV6-6, the J gene TRBJ2-1; the D call of TRBD2 rests on TCRdb alone, since no DNA is present to check it. This CDR3 has 14 amino acids. Per germline, CDR1 MNHNY and CDR2 SVGAGI (reference sequence). The CDR3 loop is CASSLALSYNEQFF.

The chain joins TRBV3-1 to TRBJ2-5. From germline, CDR1 is LGHDT and CDR2 YNNKEL (reference sequence). The CDR3 loop spans 12 amino acids. The CDR3 here is CASSPRRETQYF.

The V gene is TRBV13, the J gene TRBJ2-3; as DNA is missing, the TRBD2 call by TCRdb cannot be tested. CDR1 is PRHDT and CDR2 is FYEKMQ in the germline V gene (reference sequence). The CDR3 covers 16 residues. The CDR3 sequence is CASSEKKGGGRNTQYF.

The chain recombines TRBV10-3 with TRBJ2-1. CDR1 and CDR2 from the germline V gene are ENHRY and SYGVKD. There are 12 residues in the CDR3. CDR3 sequence reads: CAISELTNEQFF.

V and J are TRBV12-3 or TRBV12-4 and TRBJ2-7; no DNA is available, so the TRBD2 call from TCRdb remains unchecked. The CDR3 spans 14 residues. This CDR3 reads CASSRSDYLHEQYF.

The chain combines TRBV7-2 with TRBJ2-1; with no DNA, the TCRdb D assignment of TRBD2 cannot be verified. CDR3 size: 15 residues. Germline V gene data show CDR1 as SGHTA and CDR2 as FQGNSA. CDR3 sequence reads: CASSPFSGGNNEQFF.

This chain links TRBV4-2 with TRBJ2-5; TCRdb calls TRBD1, which cannot be checked without DNA. Germline V gene lookup returns CDR1 LGHNA and CDR2 YNFKEQ. This CDR3 has 16 amino acids. CDR3 amino acids: CASSHGTGIPQETQYF.

V usage is TRBV27 and J usage is TRBJ1-5. The CDR3 sequence is 14 residues long. Germline V lookup: CDR1 MNHEY, CDR2 SMNVEV (reference sequence). The CDR3: CASSRSDSNQPQHF.

The chain has TRBV27 and TRBJ2-7; TCRdb's D gene call, TRBD1, goes unchecked for lack of DNA. Germline values: CDR1 MNHEY, CDR2 SMNVEV (reference sequence). CDR3 length: 15 residues. CDR3 residues: CASSYEQGSPYEQYF.

The chain employs TRBV12-3 or TRBV12-4 and TRBJ2-7. The CDR3 consists of 11 residues. The chain's CDR3 is CASSSNYEQYF.

The V call is TRBV6-5, the J call TRBJ2-3; TCRdb reports TRBD1, a call that lacks DNA to check it against. The CDR3 consists of 12 residues. From germline, CDR1 is MNHEY and CDR2 SVGAGI. The CDR3 here is CASRWGKDTQYF.

The chain is built from TRBV7-2 and TRBJ2-3; TCRdb selects TRBD2, and the lack of DNA leaves this call unchecked. CDR3 length: 15 residues. From germline, CDR1 is SGHTA and CDR2 FQGNSA. The CDR3 reads CASSIGTSGTDTQYF. Drawing the rest from reference TRBV7-2 and TRBJ2-3, the complete variable domain is GAGVSQSPSNKVTEKGKDVELRCDPISGHTALYWYRQSLGQGLEFLIYFQGNSAPDKSGLPSDRFSAERTGGSVSTLTIQRTQQEDSAVYLCASSIGTSGTDTQYFGPGTRLTVL.